This T cell receptor beta chain was obtained from a study of T cells after yellow fever vaccination. General study results and limits: Weaker overall, the secondary response nonetheless peaked faster (day 5 versus 15). Bulk-population clonotypes that are abundant could appear as contaminants in FACS-sorted repertoires.

The ends lost 6 bases at V and 2 bases at J; junction bases unmatched: 9. The CDR3 is 14 residues long. Per the germline V gene, CDR1 is DFQATT and CDR2 is SNEGSKA (reference sequence). As regards this clonotype: Its matching antigen is unknown.

TCR cDNA was made by 5'RACE template switching, adding a universal primer site and UMIs. A single record per CDR3 protein comes from TCRdb applying MiXCR to the 5' RACE reads. The sample carries 500,000 to 700,000 distinct CDR3 sequences, around 21% recorded once. The chain combines TRBV20-1 with TRBJ2-5; TRBD2 matches at 7 bases. The sequence derives from a man younger than 45 who received the YFV17D yellow fever vaccine. The sample was PBMCs, taken 15 days after the yellow fever booster vaccination. CDR3: CSAIPSGRQETQYF. The DNA for the CDR3 is TGCAGTGCGATCCCTAGCGGTCGACAAGAGACCCAGTACTTC.